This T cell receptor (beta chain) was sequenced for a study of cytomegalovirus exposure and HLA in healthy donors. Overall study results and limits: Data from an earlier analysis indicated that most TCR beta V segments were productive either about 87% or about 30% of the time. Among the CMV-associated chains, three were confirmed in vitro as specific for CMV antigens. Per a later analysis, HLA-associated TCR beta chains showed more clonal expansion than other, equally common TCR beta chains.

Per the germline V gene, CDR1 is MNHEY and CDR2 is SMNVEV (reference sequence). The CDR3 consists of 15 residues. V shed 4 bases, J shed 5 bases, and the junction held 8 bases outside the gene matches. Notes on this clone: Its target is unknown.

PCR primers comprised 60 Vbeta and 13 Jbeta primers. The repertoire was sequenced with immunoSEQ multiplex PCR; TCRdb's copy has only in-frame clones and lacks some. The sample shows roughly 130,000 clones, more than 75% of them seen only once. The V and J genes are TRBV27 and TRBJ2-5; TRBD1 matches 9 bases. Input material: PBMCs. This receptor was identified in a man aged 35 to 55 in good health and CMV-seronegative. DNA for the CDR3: TGTGCCAGCAGTTCCGGGACAGGGACTTGGGAGACCCAGTACTTC. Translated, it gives CASSSGTGTWETQYF.